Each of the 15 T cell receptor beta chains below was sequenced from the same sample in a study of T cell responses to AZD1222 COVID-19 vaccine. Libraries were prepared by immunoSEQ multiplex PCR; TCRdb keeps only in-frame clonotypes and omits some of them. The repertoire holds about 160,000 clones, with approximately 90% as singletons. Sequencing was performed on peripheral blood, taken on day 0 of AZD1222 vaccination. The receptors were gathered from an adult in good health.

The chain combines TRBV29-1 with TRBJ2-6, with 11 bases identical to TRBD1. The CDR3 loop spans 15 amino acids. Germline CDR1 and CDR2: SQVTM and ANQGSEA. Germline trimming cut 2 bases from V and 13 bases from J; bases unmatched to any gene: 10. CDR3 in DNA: TGCAGCGTTGAATCGTGGACAGGGGGCATAGGAGTCCTGACTTTC. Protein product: CSVESWTGGIGVLTF.

The CDR3 loop is CATSRGGSGDNTEAFF. CDR3 bases: TGTGCCACCAGCAGGGGCGGTTCAGGGGACAACACTGAAGCTTTCTTT. The chain combines TRBV15 with TRBJ1-1; TRBD1 is a possible D gene (6 bases). Between the trimmed V and J ends, which lost 3 bases and 2 bases, there was a span of 16 bases. Germline V gene data show CDR1 as LNHNV and CDR2 as YYDKDF (reference sequence). The CDR3 contains 16 residues.

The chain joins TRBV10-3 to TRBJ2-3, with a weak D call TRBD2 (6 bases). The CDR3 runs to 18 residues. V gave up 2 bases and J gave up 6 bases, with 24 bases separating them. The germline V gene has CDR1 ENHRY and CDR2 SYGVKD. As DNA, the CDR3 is TGTGCCATCAGTGAGCCCCTGGGACTGCTGGGTGTCGTTGATACGCAGTATTTT. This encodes CAISEPLGLLGVVDTQYF.

The CDR3 region is CASRVPSYNEQFF. CDR3 nucleotides: TGTGCCAGCAGGGTGCCCTCCTACAATGAGCAGTTCTTC. The chain has TRBV6-5 and TRBJ2-1; D is uncertain. Looked up from germline, CDR1 is MNHEY and CDR2 is SVGAGI. The CDR3 is 13 amino acids. The V and J ends lost 6 bases and 0 bases respectively, with 6 bases between them.

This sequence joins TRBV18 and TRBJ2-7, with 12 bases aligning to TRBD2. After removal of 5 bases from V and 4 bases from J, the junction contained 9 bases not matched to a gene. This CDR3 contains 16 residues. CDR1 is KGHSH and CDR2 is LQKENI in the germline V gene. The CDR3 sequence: CASSGGLTSGGYEQYV. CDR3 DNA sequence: TGTGCCAGCTCAGGAGGGCTCACTAGCGGGGGGTACGAGCAGTACGTC.

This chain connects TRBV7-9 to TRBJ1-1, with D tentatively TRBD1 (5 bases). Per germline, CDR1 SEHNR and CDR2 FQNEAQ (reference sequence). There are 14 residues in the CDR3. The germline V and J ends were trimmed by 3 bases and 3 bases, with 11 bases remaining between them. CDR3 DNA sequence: TGTGCCAGCAGCTTTCAGGGCAGGTACACTGAAGCTTTCTTT. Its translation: CASSFQGRYTEAFF.

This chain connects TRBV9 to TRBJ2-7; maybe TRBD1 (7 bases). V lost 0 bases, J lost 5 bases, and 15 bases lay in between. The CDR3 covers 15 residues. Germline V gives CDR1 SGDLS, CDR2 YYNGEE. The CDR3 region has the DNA TGTGCCAGCAGCGTAGATGGAGGGGGCCAGGACGAGCAGTACTTC. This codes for CASSVDGGGQDEQYF.

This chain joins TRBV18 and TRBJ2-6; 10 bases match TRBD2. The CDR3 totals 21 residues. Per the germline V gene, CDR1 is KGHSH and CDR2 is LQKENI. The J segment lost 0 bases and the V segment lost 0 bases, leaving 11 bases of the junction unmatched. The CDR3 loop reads CASSPPVLAGGLNSGANVLTF. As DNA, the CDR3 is TGTGCCAGCTCACCACCGGTGTTAGCGGGGGGCCTAAACTCTGGGGCCAACGTCCTGACTTTC.

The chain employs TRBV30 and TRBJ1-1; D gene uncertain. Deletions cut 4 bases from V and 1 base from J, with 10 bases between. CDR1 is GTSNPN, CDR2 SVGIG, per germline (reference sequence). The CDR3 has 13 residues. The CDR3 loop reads CAWIKTENTEAFF. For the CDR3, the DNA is TGTGCCTGGATTAAAACTGAGAACACTGAAGCTTTCTTT.

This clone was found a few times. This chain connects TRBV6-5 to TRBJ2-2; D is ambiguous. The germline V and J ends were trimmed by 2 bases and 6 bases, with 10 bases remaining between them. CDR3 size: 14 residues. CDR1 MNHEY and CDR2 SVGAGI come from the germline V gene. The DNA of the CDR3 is TGTGCCAGCAGTTACCAAATAATACCCGGGGAGCTGTTTTTT. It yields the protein CASSYQIIPGELFF.

CDR3 nucleotide sequence: TGTGCCAGCAGCTTAGGAGGGTCAAGGAACACTGAAGCTTTCTTT. The encoded protein is CASSLGGSRNTEAFF. The V gene is TRBV7-9, the J gene TRBJ1-1; D gene ambiguous. Germline CDR1 is SEHNR and CDR2 is FQNEAQ (reference sequence). The CDR3 consists of 15 residues. Trimming took 1 base from V and 1 from J, leaving 10 bases between them.

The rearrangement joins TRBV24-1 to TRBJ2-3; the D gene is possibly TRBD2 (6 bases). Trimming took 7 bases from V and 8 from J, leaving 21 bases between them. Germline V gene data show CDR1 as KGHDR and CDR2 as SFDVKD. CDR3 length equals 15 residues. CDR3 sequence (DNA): TGTGCCACCAGGGATACGGGAGCCGCACGTGGTACGCAGTATTTT. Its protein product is CATRDTGAARGTQYF.

This CDR3 reads CASTARDQETQYF. The CDR3 DNA is TGTGCCAGTACTGCCCGCGATCAAGAGACCCAGTACTTC. The chain combines TRBV19 with TRBJ2-5; D gene unclear. Trimming removed 7 bases from V and 2 bases from J, with 11 bases in between. There are 13 residues in the CDR3. Germline CDR1 is LNHDA and CDR2 is SQIVND (reference sequence).

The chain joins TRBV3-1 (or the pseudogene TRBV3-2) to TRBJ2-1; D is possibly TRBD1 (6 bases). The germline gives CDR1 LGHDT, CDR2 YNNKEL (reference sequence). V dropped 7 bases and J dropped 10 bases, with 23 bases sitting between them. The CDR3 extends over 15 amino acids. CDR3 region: CASTTGQLTSGEQFF. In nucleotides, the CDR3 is TGTGCCAGCACCACAGGACAGTTGACCTCCGGGGAGCAGTTCTTC.

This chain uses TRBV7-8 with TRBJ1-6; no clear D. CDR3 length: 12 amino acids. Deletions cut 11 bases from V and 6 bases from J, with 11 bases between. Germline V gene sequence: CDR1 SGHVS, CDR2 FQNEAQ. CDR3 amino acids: CAGGPPNSPLHF. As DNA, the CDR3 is TGTGCCGGCGGCCCTCCTAATTCACCCCTCCACTTT. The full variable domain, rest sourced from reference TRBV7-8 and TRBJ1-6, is GAGVSQSPRYKVAKRGQDVALRCDPISGHVSLFWYQQALGQGPEFLTYFQNEAQLDKSGLPSDRFFAERPEGSVSTLKIQRTQQEDSAVYLCAGGPPNSPLHFGNGTRLTVT.